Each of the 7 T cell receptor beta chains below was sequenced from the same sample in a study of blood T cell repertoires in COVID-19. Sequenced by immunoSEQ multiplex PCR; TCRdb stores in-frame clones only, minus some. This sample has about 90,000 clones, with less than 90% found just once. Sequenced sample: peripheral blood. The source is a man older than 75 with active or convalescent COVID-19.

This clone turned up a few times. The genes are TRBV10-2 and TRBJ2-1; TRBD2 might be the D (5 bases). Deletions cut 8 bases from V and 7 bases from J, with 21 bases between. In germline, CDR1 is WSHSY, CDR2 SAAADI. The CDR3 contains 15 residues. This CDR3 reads CASVKGLGSGNEQFF. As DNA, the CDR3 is TGCGCCAGCGTAAAGGGTCTCGGTTCGGGAAATGAGCAGTTCTTC.

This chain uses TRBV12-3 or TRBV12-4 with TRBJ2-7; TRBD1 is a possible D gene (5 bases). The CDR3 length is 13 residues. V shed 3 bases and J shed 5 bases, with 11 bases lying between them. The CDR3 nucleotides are TGTGCCAGCAGTTTCGCCCAGGGCAACGAGCAGTACTTC. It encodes CASSFAQGNEQYF.

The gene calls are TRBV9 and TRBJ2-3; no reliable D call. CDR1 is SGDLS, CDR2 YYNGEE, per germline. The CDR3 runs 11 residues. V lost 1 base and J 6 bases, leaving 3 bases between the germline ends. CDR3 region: CASSVQDTQYF. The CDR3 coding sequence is TGTGCCAGCAGCGTACAGGATACGCAGTATTTT.

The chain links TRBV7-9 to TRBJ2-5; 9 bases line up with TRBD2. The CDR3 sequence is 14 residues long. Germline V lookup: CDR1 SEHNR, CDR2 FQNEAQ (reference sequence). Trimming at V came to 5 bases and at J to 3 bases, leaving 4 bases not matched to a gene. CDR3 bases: TGTGCCAGCAGCCCCCGACTAGCGGAAGAGACCCAGTACTTC. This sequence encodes CASSPRLAEETQYF. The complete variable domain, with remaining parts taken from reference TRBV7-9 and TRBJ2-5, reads DTGVSQNPRHKITKRGQNVTFRCDPISEHNRLYWYRQTLGQGPEFLTYFQNEAQLEKSRLLSDRFSAERPKGSFSTLEIQRTEQGDSAMYLCASSPRLAEETQYFGPGTRLLVL.

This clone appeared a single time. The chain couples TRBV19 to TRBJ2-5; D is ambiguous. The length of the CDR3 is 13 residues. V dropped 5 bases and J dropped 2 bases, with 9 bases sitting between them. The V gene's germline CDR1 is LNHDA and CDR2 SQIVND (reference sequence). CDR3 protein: CASSWSSQETQYF. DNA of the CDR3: TGTGCCAGTAGTTGGAGCTCGCAAGAGACCCAGTACTTC.

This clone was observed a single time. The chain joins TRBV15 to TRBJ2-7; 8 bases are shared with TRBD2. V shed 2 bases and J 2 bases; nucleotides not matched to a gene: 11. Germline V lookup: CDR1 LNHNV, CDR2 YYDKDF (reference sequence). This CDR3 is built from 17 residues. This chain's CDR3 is CATSRNTGSGTTYEQYF. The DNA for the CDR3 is TGTGCCACCAGCAGAAACACGGGTAGCGGGACGACCTACGAGCAGTACTTC.

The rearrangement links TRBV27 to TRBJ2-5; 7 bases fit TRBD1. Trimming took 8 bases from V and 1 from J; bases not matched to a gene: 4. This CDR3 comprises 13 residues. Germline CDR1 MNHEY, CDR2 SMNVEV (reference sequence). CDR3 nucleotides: TGTGCCAGCTGGACAGGCCTCCAAGAGACCCAGTACTTC. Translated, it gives CASWTGLQETQYF.